A single T cell receptor (beta chain) is shown here with its context. Its specificity is not known. CDR3 and TCR beta VDJ profiling relied on genomic DNA as the template. TCRdb itself ran the reads through MiXCR, one entry per CDR3 protein. The sample has 180,000 or so distinct CDR3 sequences; roughly 50% are singletons. CD8+CD57+ cell expansion, shown by flow cytometry, had occurred in the patients selected for sequencing. Patients were untreated when blood was sampled. CDR1 and CDR2 (germline): MDHEN, SYDVKM. V lost 5 bases and J 7 bases, leaving 18 bases between the germline ends. The CDR3 length is 16 residues. This sample stems from a study of CD8+CD57+ T cells in acquired aplastic anemia. The overall study: Mean yield of DNA from sorted CD4+ and CD8+ cells was roughly 3.1 ug. Study results and caveats: Statistical testing detected no significant gap in CD8+ Simpson's diversity between patients and controls.

V usage is TRBV28 and J usage is TRBJ1-6; D remains unclear. The clonotype originates from a human donor with aplastic anemia. What was sequenced was sorted CD4+, CD8+, or CD8+CD57+ T cells (not recorded which) from PBMCs. This chain's CDR3 is CASSALREPLNSPLHF. The CDR3 DNA is TGTGCCAGCAGTGCATTAAGGGAGCCTTTGAATTCACCCCTCCACTTT. Based on the CDR3 plus reference TRBV28 and TRBJ1-6, the full variable domain is DVKVTQSSRYLVKRTGEKVFLECVQDMDHENMFWYRQDPGLGLRLIYFSYDVKMKEKGDIPEGYSVSREKKERFSLILESASTNQTSMYLCASSALREPLNSPLHFGNGTRLTVT.